This T cell receptor beta chain was profiled in a study of control samples from healthy donors and cancer patients. Method: immunoSEQ multiplex PCR; TCRdb's copy keeps in-frame clones and lacks some. The data show about 140,000 clones, around 85% seen once. Material: blood. The origin of this receptor is a woman under 40 in good health.

Here the CDR3 reads CAIAAEMNTEAFF. CDR3 coding DNA: TGTGCCATCGCCGCCGAAATGAACACTGAAGCTTTCTTT. The chain recombines TRBV10-3 with TRBJ1-1; no clear D gene. With 8 bases removed from V and 0 bases from J, the gap between germline ends came to 10 bases. Germline V gene sequence: CDR1 ENHRY, CDR2 SYGVKD. This CDR3 has 13 residues.